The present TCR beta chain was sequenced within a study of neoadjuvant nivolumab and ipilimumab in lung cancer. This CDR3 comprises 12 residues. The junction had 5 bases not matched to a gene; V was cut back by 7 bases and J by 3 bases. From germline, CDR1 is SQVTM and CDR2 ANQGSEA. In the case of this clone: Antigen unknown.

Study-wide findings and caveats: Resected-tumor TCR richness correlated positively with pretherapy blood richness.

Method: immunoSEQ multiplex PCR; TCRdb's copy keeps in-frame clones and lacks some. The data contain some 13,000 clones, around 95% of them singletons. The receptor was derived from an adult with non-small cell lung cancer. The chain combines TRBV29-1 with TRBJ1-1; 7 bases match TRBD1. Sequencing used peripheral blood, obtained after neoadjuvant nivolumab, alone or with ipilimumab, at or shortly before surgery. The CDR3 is CSADRVDTEAFF. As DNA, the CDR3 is TGCAGCGCCGACAGGGTAGACACTGAAGCTTTCTTT.